A single sample is the source of the 29 T cell receptor beta chains below, sequenced in a study of CD8 T cells in Susac syndrome (dated by TCRdb to between 2019 and 2020). The method was the immunoSEQ multiplex PCR assay. RNA was extracted with the RNeasy kit and about 0.5 to 1 ug was reverse transcribed using random hexamers. TCRdb took the public reads, trimmed them with fastp at Q25, ran MiXCR for clone calling and kept in-frame beta chains. When rows share a CDR3 protein, they turn into one entry using the most common DNA and genes. This sample comprises about 85,000 distinct CDR3 sequences, approximately 95% of them detected only once. Jointly, the top ten make up about 0.45% of the sample. The source material was CD8+ T cells from PBMCs. These receptors came from a human donor with Susac syndrome.

The chain joins TRBV6-5 to TRBJ2-5; 8 nucleotides align to TRBD2. The CDR3 consists of 16 residues. V shed 0 bases, J shed 3 bases, and the junction held 6 bases outside the gene matches. The V gene's germline CDR1 is MNHEY and CDR2 SVGAGI. CDR3 sequence: CASSYSTGGGKETQYF. The DNA of the CDR3 is TGTGCCAGCAGTTACTCGACCGGGGGGGGGAAAGAGACCCAGTACTTC.

The chain combines TRBV20-1 with TRBJ2-5; 7 nucleotides align to TRBD2. The CDR3 spans 14 residues. After removal of 8 bases from V and 1 base from J, the junction contained 10 bases not matched to a gene. Germline values: CDR1 DFQATT, CDR2 SNEGSKA (reference sequence). CDR3 protein: CSNMPLALQETQYF. The CDR3 DNA reads as TGCAGTAATATGCCACTAGCGCTCCAAGAGACCCAGTACTTC.

The chain combines TRBV20-1 with TRBJ2-2, with D tentatively TRBD2 (5 bases). Germline loops: CDR1 DFQATT, CDR2 SNEGSKA (reference sequence). There are 13 residues in the CDR3. V shed 3 bases and J shed 7 bases, with 12 bases lying between them. The CDR3 protein is CSARVALGGELFF. In nucleotides, the CDR3 is TGCAGTGCTAGGGTAGCGCTAGGCGGGGAGCTGTTTTTT.

This rearrangement joins TRBV29-1 to TRBJ1-3; possible D gene TRBD1, 6 bases. The ends were cut back, 1 base at V and 0 bases at J, with 7 bases in the middle. Germline V lookup: CDR1 SQVTM, CDR2 ANQGSEA. CDR3 length: 14 amino acids. The CDR3 DNA is TGCAGCGTTGAAGGACAGGACTCTGGAAACACCATATATTTT. Its protein product is CSVEGQDSGNTIYF.

J is TRBJ1-5 and V is TRBV13; tentatively, D is TRBD1 (5 bases). Germline assignment: CDR1 PRHDT and CDR2 FYEKMQ (reference sequence). Between the trimmed V and J ends, which lost 3 bases and 6 bases, there was a span of 9 bases. The CDR3 covers 13 residues. The DNA for the CDR3 is TGTGCCAGCAGCTTTGGGACCGGTCAGCCCCAGCATTTT. Translating gives CASSFGTGQPQHF.

The chain recombines TRBV30 with TRBJ2-2; D remains unclear. V lost 0 bases and J lost 3, with 5 bases in between. The CDR3 loop spans 13 amino acids. Germline V CDR1 and CDR2: GTSNPN, SVGIG (reference sequence). The CDR3: CAWSVVDTGELFF. The CDR3 DNA sequence: TGTGCCTGGAGTGTAGTGGACACCGGGGAGCTGTTTTTT.

The V call is TRBV19, the J call TRBJ2-2; TRBD1 agrees at 7 bases. This CDR3 has 15 amino acids. Looked up from germline, CDR1 is LNHDA and CDR2 is SQIVND (reference sequence). J lost 6 bases, V lost 5 bases, and 9 bases had no gene match. The CDR3 DNA is TGTGCCAGTAGTCCTCGGACAGGTCACGCCGGGGAGCTGTTTTTT. Amino acids: CASSPRTGHAGELFF. The full variable domain, rest sourced from reference TRBV19 and TRBJ2-2, is DGGITQSPKYLFRKEGQNVTLSCEQNLNHDAMYWYRQDPGQGLRLIYYSQIVNDFQKGDIAEGYSVSREKKESFPLTVTSAQKNPTAFYLCASSPRTGHAGELFFGEGSRLTVL.

This clonotype was seen a single time. The chain carries TRBV20-1 and TRBJ1-2; D is ambiguous. Per germline, CDR1 DFQATT and CDR2 SNEGSKA (reference sequence). The V and J ends lost 0 bases and 0 bases respectively, with 17 bases between them. The CDR3 is made up of 17 amino acids. The CDR3: CSARDRGQPFSNYGYTF. Here the CDR3 DNA reads TGCAGTGCTAGAGATCGAGGGCAGCCCTTTTCTAACTATGGCTACACCTTC.

This chain joins TRBV20-1 and TRBJ2-1; 8 nucleotides align to TRBD2. V lost 3 bases, J lost 7 bases, and 17 bases stayed unmatched. The CDR3 extends over 17 amino acids. Germline V gene lookup returns CDR1 DFQATT and CDR2 SNEGSKA (reference sequence). CDR3 protein: CSARSAETGGPSNEQFF. CDR3 bases: TGCAGTGCTAGGAGCGCCGAAACGGGAGGGCCGAGTAATGAGCAGTTCTTC.

This clonotype occurred a few times. DNA for the CDR3: TGCGCCAGCAGCCAACCCGCAGGGGGGACTGAAGCTTTCTTT. Protein product: CASSQPAGGTEAFF. The rearrangement uses TRBV4-1 and TRBJ1-1; TRBD1 matches 7 bases. With 2 bases clipped from V and 5 bases from J, the junction kept 5 bases outside the gene matches. The CDR3 totals 14 residues. Looked up from germline, CDR1 is MGHRA and CDR2 is YSYEKL.

This clonotype has a single count. The chain links TRBV30 to TRBJ1-1; D is uncertain. From germline, CDR1 is GTSNPN and CDR2 SVGIG (reference sequence). Trimming took 3 bases from V and 0 from J, leaving 8 bases between them. The CDR3 length is 13 residues. In nucleotides, the CDR3 is TGTGCCTGGAGGCTCCTGATGAACACTGAAGCTTTCTTT. Protein: CAWRLLMNTEAFF.

The chain uses TRBV30 and TRBJ2-1, with D perhaps TRBD2 (5 bases). The V gene lost 3 bases and the J gene lost 7 bases, with 7 bases spanning the gap. The V gene's germline CDR1 is GTSNPN and CDR2 SVGIG (reference sequence). The CDR3 is made up of 11 amino acids. The CDR3 loop reads CAWSLANEQFF. The CDR3, as DNA: TGTGCCTGGAGCTTAGCGAATGAGCAGTTCTTC.

The J gene is TRBJ2-3, the V gene TRBV27; D gene ambiguous. V lost 4 bases to trimming and J lost 1 base, with 3 bases between them. Germline V lookup: CDR1 MNHEY, CDR2 SMNVEV (reference sequence). The CDR3 is 12 amino acids. CDR3: CASSSRTDTQYF. The CDR3 bases are TGTGCCAGCAGTTCTCGCACAGATACGCAGTATTTT.

The V gene is TRBV20-1, the J gene TRBJ2-7; D remains ambiguous. Per the germline V gene, CDR1 is DFQATT and CDR2 is SNEGSKA (reference sequence). The CDR3 has 11 amino acids. V was trimmed by 5 bases and J by 2 bases, leaving 7 bases between them. In DNA, the CDR3 is TGCAGTGCTCGATTCGCCTACGAGCAGTACTTC. Translating it yields CSARFAYEQYF.

J is TRBJ1-2 and V is TRBV30; D ambiguous. Germline V gene data show CDR1 as GTSNPN and CDR2 as SVGIG (reference sequence). V lost 5 bases, J lost 8 bases, and 9 bases lay in between. The CDR3 spans 10 residues. CDR3 protein: CAWGVAGYTF. CDR3 coding DNA: TGTGCCTGGGGGGTAGCCGGCTACACCTTC.

This clonotype has a single count. The chain is built from TRBV30 and TRBJ2-5, with a tentative D call TRBD1 (5 bases). Per germline, CDR1 GTSNPN and CDR2 SVGIG (reference sequence). The CDR3 runs 13 residues. V gave up 0 bases and J gave up 5 bases, with 10 bases separating them. The CDR3 DNA sequence: TGTGCCTGGAGTGTACTCAAGGGGGAGACCCAGTACTTC. It specifies CAWSVLKGETQYF.

The genes are TRBV5-4 and TRBJ2-1, with TRBD2 identical over 7 bases. After removal of 2 bases from V and 6 bases from J, the junction contained 8 bases not matched to a gene. Germline lookup yields CDR1 SGHNT and CDR2 YYREEE (reference sequence). This CDR3 has 15 amino acids. This chain's CDR3 is CASSLNAGEANEQFF. CDR3 in DNA: TGTGCCAGCAGCTTAAATGCGGGAGAGGCCAATGAGCAGTTCTTC. Using reference TRBV5-4 and TRBJ2-1 for the parts outside the CDR3, the full variable domain is ETGVTQSPTHLIKTRGQQVTLRCSSQSGHNTVSWYQQALGQGPQFIFQYYREEENGRGNFPPRFSGLQFPNYSSELNVNALELDDSALYLCASSLNAGEANEQFFGPGTRLTVL.

The CDR3 spells CASTPDRTNTEAFF. In nucleotides, the CDR3 is TGCGCCAGCACCCCCGACAGGACTAACACTGAAGCTTTCTTT. The chain carries TRBV4-1 and TRBJ1-1, with a tentative D call TRBD1 (6 bases). Per germline, CDR1 MGHRA and CDR2 YSYEKL. Deletions cut 7 bases from V and 2 bases from J, with 14 bases between. The CDR3 has 14 amino acids.

The chain uses TRBV12-3 or TRBV12-4 and TRBJ2-2; the match to TRBD2 covers 8 bases. The length of the CDR3 is 15 residues. Germline trimming cut 3 bases from V and 3 bases from J; bases unmatched to any gene: 3. The CDR3 DNA sequence: TGTGCCAGCAGTTTGAGCGGGAGTGACACCGGGGAGCTGTTTTTT. As protein: CASSLSGSDTGELFF.

The chain recombines TRBV27 with TRBJ2-1, with D possibly TRBD1 on 6 matching bases. Looked up from germline, CDR1 is MNHEY and CDR2 is SMNVEV (reference sequence). Trimming removed 6 bases from V and 1 base from J, with 13 bases in between. The CDR3 has 15 residues. This CDR3 is CASRVGQGSYNEQFF. CDR3 coding DNA: TGTGCCAGCAGAGTAGGCCAGGGGTCCTACAATGAGCAGTTCTTC.

This clonotype was detected only once. The chain combines TRBV5-1 with TRBJ2-7, with a tentative D call TRBD2 (6 bases). Germline V gives CDR1 SGHRS, CDR2 YFSETQ. Trimming pared 0 bases from V and 9 bases from J, leaving 13 bases between. The CDR3 loop spans 13 amino acids. CDR3 sequence reads: CASSLAGSGGQYF. Here the CDR3 DNA reads TGCGCCAGCAGCTTGGCCGGGAGCGGCGGGCAGTACTTC.

The rearrangement joins TRBV9 to TRBJ2-2, with 11 bases matching TRBD2. J was trimmed by 5 bases and V by 2 bases; bases with no gene match: 8. The germline CDR1 and CDR2 sequences are SGDLS and YYNGEE. This CDR3 has 17 residues. CDR3 coding DNA: TGTGCCAGCAGCGTCCCACTAGCGGGAGTGGGGACCGGGGAGCTGTTTTTT. This gives the protein CASSVPLAGVGTGELFF.

This clonotype appeared once. The V call is TRBV19, the J call TRBJ1-2, with 8 bases identical to TRBD1. This CDR3 is 15 amino acids long. Germline V gene lookup returns CDR1 LNHDA and CDR2 SQIVND (reference sequence). Trimming at V came to 7 bases and at J to 6 bases, leaving 13 bases not matched to a gene. The CDR3 region has the DNA TGTGCCAGTACTCAACCCCCTACAGGGGGGGATGGCTACACCTTC. Its protein is CASTQPPTGGDGYTF.

V gene TRBV4-1 combines with J gene TRBJ2-7; TRBD2 aligns across 9 bases. The CDR3 covers 14 residues. J gave up 4 bases and V 3 bases, and 4 bases lay outside the gene matches. The germline gives CDR1 MGHRA, CDR2 YSYEKL. CDR3 loop: CASSQVSGSYEQYF. In DNA form, the CDR3 reads TGCGCCAGCAGCCAGGTTAGCGGGAGTTACGAGCAGTACTTC.

The chain recombines TRBV19 with TRBJ1-5, with D possibly matching TRBD1 (6 bases). V was pared by 5 bases and J by 4 bases, with 12 bases between. There are 14 residues in the CDR3. Germline CDR1 is LNHDA and CDR2 is SQIVND (reference sequence). This chain's CDR3 is CASSPQGWNQPQHF. The CDR3 nucleotides are TGTGCCAGTAGTCCACAGGGCTGGAATCAGCCCCAGCATTTT. The entire variable domain, with the rest obtained from reference TRBV19 and TRBJ1-5, is as follows: DGGITQSPKYLFRKEGQNVTLSCEQNLNHDAMYWYRQDPGQGLRLIYYSQIVNDFQKGDIAEGYSVSREKKESFPLTVTSAQKNPTAFYLCASSPQGWNQPQHFGDGTRLSIL.

The chain recombines TRBV28 with TRBJ2-5; D might be TRBD1 (6 bases). Germline loops: CDR1 MDHEN, CDR2 SYDVKM. The CDR3 totals 13 residues. The V end lost 5 bases, the J end lost 1 base, and 8 bases lay between the germline ends. The CDR3 bases are TGTGCCAGCAGTCTGGACAGCCAAGAGACCCAGTACTTC. Translating gives CASSLDSQETQYF.

The rearrangement joins TRBV5-6 to TRBJ2-5; D is ambiguous. The V end lost 0 bases, the J end lost 3 bases, and 9 bases lay between the germline ends. Germline loops: CDR1 SGHDT, CDR2 YYEEEE. The CDR3 runs to 14 residues. CDR3 loop: CASSLARLEETQYF. DNA of the CDR3: TGTGCCAGCAGCTTGGCCAGGTTAGAAGAGACCCAGTACTTC.

The rearrangement joins TRBV7-6 to TRBJ2-2; D is possibly TRBD1 (5 bases). Trimming shortened V by 11 bases and J by 1 base, and 11 bases separated the two germline ends. Germline V gene data show CDR1 as SGHVS and CDR2 as FNYEAQ. The CDR3 totals 13 residues. The CDR3 DNA is TGTGCCGTAGGGGAATTGAACACCGGGGAGCTGTTTTTT. The encoded protein is CAVGELNTGELFF.

The J gene is TRBJ2-3, the V gene TRBV15, with D unclear. Germline values: CDR1 LNHNV, CDR2 YYDKDF (reference sequence). CDR3 length: 12 amino acids. V shed 5 bases and J shed 3 bases, with 6 bases lying between them. The CDR3 coding sequence is TGTGCCACCAGCCGTGGGACAGATACGCAGTATTTT. This codes for CATSRGTDTQYF.